This is a list of T cell receptor beta chains from one sample in a study of cytomegalovirus exposure and HLA in healthy donors. TCRdb keeps only in-frame clones here, not all; method: immunoSEQ multiplex PCR. The table lists 150,000 to 200,000 clones, roughly 91% of them singletons, with under 13% in the top ten. The sample comprised PBMCs. The receptors here all came from a woman younger than 35 in good health and CMV-seropositive. Both conserved end residues are part of each CDR3. D genes are given only for firm matches. Some rows mark clone size as missing; the rest say once, few, many or name a class of expanded clone.

size	V	D	J	CDR3	DNA
.	TRBV5-5	.	TRBJ1-5	CASSLRAQTGDYSNQPQHF	TGTGCCAGCAGCCTACGTGCGCAGACAGGCGATTATAGCAATCAGCCCCAGCATTTT
.	TRBV30	TRBD2	TRBJ2-1	CAWSVRGGEQFF	TGTGCCTGGAGTGTCCGGGGGGGCGAGCAGTTCTTC
.	TRBV7-9	.	TRBJ2-6	CASSPGSGANVLTF	TGTGCCAGCAGCCCGGGGTCTGGGGCCAACGTCCTGACTTTC
.	TRBV4-3	.	TRBJ1-4	CASSHSQGNEKLFF	TGCGCCAGCAGCCACAGTCAGGGGAATGAAAAACTGTTTTTT
.	TRBV5-4	.	TRBJ2-3	CASSLVGALVDTQYF	TGTGCCAGCAGCTTGGTGGGGGCGCTTGTAGATACGCAGTATTTT
.	TRBV11-2	TRBD2	TRBJ2-1	CASRQGGLGDNEQFF	TGTGCCAGCAGACAAGGAGGACTAGGAGACAATGAGCAGTTCTTC
.	TRBV11-2	TRBD2	TRBJ2-3	CASSLDRASGRADTQYF	TGTGCCAGCAGCTTAGATCGGGCTAGCGGGAGGGCAGATACGCAGTATTTT
.	TRBV5-1	.	TRBJ1-2	CASSQGTYGYTF	TGCGCCAGCAGCCAGGGGACCTATGGCTACACCTTC
.	TRBV9	.	TRBJ1-2	CASSSRGGRGYGYTF	TGTGCCAGCAGCTCCCGGGGGGGCCGAGGGTATGGCTACACCTTC
.	TRBV9	TRBD2	TRBJ2-7	CASSVGLAGSYEQYF	TGTGCCAGCAGCGTAGGACTAGCGGGGTCCTACGAGCAGTACTTC
.	TRBV7-8	.	TRBJ1-2	CASSLQFTGYTF	TGTGCCAGCAGCCTACAGTTCACAGGCTACACCTTC
.	TRBV4-1	.	TRBJ2-3	CASSRRAQYTDTQYF	TGCGCCAGCAGCCGACGTGCACAGTACACAGATACGCAGTATTTT
.	TRBV5-4	TRBD1	TRBJ2-5	CAAGTGGETQYF	TGTGCCGCGGGGACAGGGGGAGAGACCCAGTACTTC
.	TRBV10-2	.	TRBJ1-2	CASSDPAVRGYTF	TGCGCCAGCAGTGACCCAGCCGTCAGGGGCTACACCTTC
.	TRBV27	.	TRBJ2-3	CASSLAPGGTDTQYF	TGTGCCAGCAGTTTGGCCCCGGGGGGCACAGATACGCAGTATTTT
few	TRBV5-4	.	TRBJ1-2	CASSKDRTYGYTF	TGTGCCAGCAGCAAAGACAGGACTTATGGCTACACCTTC
.	TRBV6-1	TRBD1	TRBJ2-6	CASSETPGGRTGANVLTF	TGTGCCAGCAGTGAAACCCCAGGGGGTAGGACTGGGGCCAACGTCCTGACTTTC
few	TRBV30	.	TRBJ1-2	CAWSGNLAFF	TGTGCCTGGAGTGGAAACTTAGCCTTCTTC
few	TRBV7-9	.	TRBJ1-3	CASSLDRDIFGNTIYF	TGTGCCAGCAGCTTAGACCGGGACATCTTTGGAAACACCATATATTTT
.	TRBV4-3	TRBD1	TRBJ1-3	CASSQATGTSGNTIYF	TGCGCCAGCAGCCAAGCGACAGGGACCTCTGGAAACACCATATATTTT
.	TRBV7-9	TRBD1	TRBJ2-1	CIEGQGSYNEQFF	TGTATCGAGGGACAGGGCTCCTACAATGAGCAGTTCTTC
.	TRBV2	.	TRBJ2-7	CASSKTLQVKQYF	TGTGCCAGCAGCAAGACCCTTCAGGTCAAGCAGTACTTC
few	TRBV30	TRBD1	TRBJ1-2	CAWTTGGGYTF	TGTGCCTGGACCACAGGGGGCGGCTACACCTTC
.	TRBV15	.	TRBJ1-4	CATSRDRIAEKLFF	TGTGCCACCAGCAGGGACAGAATAGCCGAAAAACTGTTTTTT
.	TRBV28	.	TRBJ1-2	CASSLSGTRSYGYTF	TGTGCCAGCAGCCTTAGTGGGACACGAAGCTATGGCTACACCTTC
.	TRBV25-1	.	TRBJ2-7	CASSEGTGETYEQYF	TGTGCCAGCTCAGAGGGAACGGGGGAGACCTACGAGCAGTACTTC
.	TRBV28	.	TRBJ2-5	CASSLWDDTEGTQYF	TGTGCCAGCAGTTTATGGGATGACACCGAAGGGACCCAGTACTTC
.	TRBV9	.	TRBJ2-4	CASSVNEGIQYF	TGTGCCAGCAGCGTAAACGAGGGCATTCAGTACTTC
once	TRBV7-2	TRBD2	TRBJ2-1	CASSLTGTSGNNEQFF	TGTGCCAGCAGCTTAACCGGGACTAGCGGGAACAATGAGCAGTTCTTC
.	TRBV5-4	TRBD2	TRBJ2-3	CASRPGLAGLGDTQYF	TGTGCCAGCAGACCCGGACTAGCGGGTTTAGGAGATACGCAGTATTTT
once	TRBV2	TRBD1	TRBJ1-4	CASSRKGTAPSGYDEKLFF	TGTGCCAGCAGCCGAAAAGGGACAGCTCCCTCGGGGTACGATGAAAAACTGTTTTTT
.	TRBV14	TRBD1	TRBJ2-3	CASSISQGANTQYF	TGTGCCAGCAGCATCAGCCAGGGGGCCAATACGCAGTATTTT
.	TRBV7-9	.	TRBJ1-2	CASSLVKGDGYTF	TGTGCCAGCAGCTTAGTTAAAGGAGATGGCTACACCTTC
.	TRBV7-9	TRBD2	TRBJ2-1	CASSLAGGPRREQFF	TGTGCCAGCAGCTTAGCGGGAGGGCCTAGGAGAGAGCAGTTCTTC
.	TRBV7-6	.	TRBJ1-2	CASSPQQGPNYGYTF	TGTGCCAGCAGCCCGCAACAGGGACCGAACTATGGCTACACCTTC
.	TRBV4-2	.	TRBJ2-1	CASSQEGGTQSYNEQFF	TGTGCCAGCAGCCAAGAAGGCGGGACCCAATCCTACAATGAGCAGTTCTTC
.	TRBV28	.	TRBJ1-3	CASSRPQGFGNTIYF	TGTGCCAGCAGTCGGCCACAGGGATTTGGAAACACCATATATTTT
.	TRBV6-1	.	TRBJ2-7	CASSVRLQLTFYEQYF	TGTGCCAGCAGTGTGCGACTCCAGCTAACCTTCTACGAGCAGTACTTC
.	TRBV18	TRBD1	TRBJ1-2	CASSPYRGPDNYGYTF	TGTGCCAGCTCACCGTACAGGGGCCCTGATAACTATGGCTACACCTTC
.	TRBV4-3	TRBD1	TRBJ2-5	CASSEDRQETQYF	TGCGCCAGCAGCGAGGACAGGCAAGAGACCCAGTACTTC
once	TRBV28	TRBD2	TRBJ2-7	CASTSRLAGEVLGFDEQYF	TGTGCCAGCACCTCTCGACTAGCGGGAGAGGTGTTAGGCTTCGACGAGCAGTACTTC
.	TRBV5-4	TRBD1	TRBJ1-4	CASSSRGQGVEKLFF	TGTGCCAGCAGCTCAAGGGGGCAGGGAGTTGAAAAACTGTTTTTT
once	TRBV9	TRBD1	TRBJ2-5	CASSVGTALGETQYF	TGTGCCAGCAGCGTTGGGACAGCGCTAGGAGAGACCCAGTACTTC
few	TRBV5-1	TRBD1	TRBJ2-1	CASSAEGQGYNEQFF	TGCGCCAGCAGCGCCGAGGGACAGGGGTACAATGAGCAGTTCTTC
.	TRBV7-9	.	TRBJ2-7	CASTEWNEQYF	TGTGCCAGCACGGAGTGGAACGAGCAGTACTTC
.	TRBV6-8	.	TRBJ1-2	CASRKEWGEREIDYGYTF	TGTGCCAGCAGAAAAGAATGGGGGGAGAGGGAGATTGACTATGGCTACACCTTC
once	TRBV6-6	.	TRBJ2-1	CASSYAGNEQFF	TGTGCCAGCAGTTACGCAGGTAATGAGCAGTTCTTC
.	TRBV7-2	TRBD2	TRBJ2-3	CASSKGLSGTDTQYF	TGTGCCAGCAGCAAGGGACTAAGTGGCACAGATACGCAGTATTTT